This T cell receptor beta chain was documented in a study of shared clonotypes between healthy human individuals. The study, taken as a whole, reports: A handful of donors showed sharing of approximately 4.7% of naive CD4 clonotypes.

In the naive CD8 group, cells lacked CD45RO and were positively selected for CCR7, so terminally differentiated effector memory CD45RA+ cells were left out. Details on this clone: Its antigen is as yet unknown.

Method: immunoSEQ multiplex PCR; TCRdb's copy keeps in-frame clones and lacks some. The repertoire holds under 850,000 clones, with around 93% as singletons. The receptor comes from a man aged 30-40 years in good health. The sample taken for sequencing was naive CD8+ T cells sorted from blood.

The CDR3: CASSQGGENQPQHF. The CDR3, as DNA: TGTGCCAGCAGCCAGGGGGGGGAGAATCAGCCCCAGCATTTT. The chain uses TRBV9 and TRBJ1-5; 7 positions match TRBD1. V lost 4 bases and J lost 4; bases outside the gene matches: 5. Looked up from germline, CDR1 is SGDLS and CDR2 is YYNGEE. The CDR3 consists of 14 residues.